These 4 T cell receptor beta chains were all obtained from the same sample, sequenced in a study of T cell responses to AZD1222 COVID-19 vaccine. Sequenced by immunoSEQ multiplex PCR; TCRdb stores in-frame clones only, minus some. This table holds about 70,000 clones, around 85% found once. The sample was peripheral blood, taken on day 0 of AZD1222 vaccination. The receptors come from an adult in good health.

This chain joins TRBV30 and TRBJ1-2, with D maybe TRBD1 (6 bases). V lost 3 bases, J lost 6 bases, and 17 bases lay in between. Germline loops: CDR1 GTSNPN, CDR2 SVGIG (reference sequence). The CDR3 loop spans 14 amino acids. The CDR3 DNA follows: TGTGCCTGGAGCCCGGGACAAGGACTAAATGGCTACACCTTC. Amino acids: CAWSPGQGLNGYTF. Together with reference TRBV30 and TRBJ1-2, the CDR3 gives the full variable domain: SQTIHQWPATLVQPVGSPLSLECTVEGTSNPNLYWYRQAAGRGLQLLFYSVGIGQISSEVPQNLSASRPQDRQFILSSKKLLLSDSGFYLCAWSPGQGLNGYTFGSGTRLTVV.

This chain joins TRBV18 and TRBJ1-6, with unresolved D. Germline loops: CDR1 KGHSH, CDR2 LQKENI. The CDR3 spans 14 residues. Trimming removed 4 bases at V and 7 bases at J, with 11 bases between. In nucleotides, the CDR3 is TGTGCCAGCTCACTCCCGGTCATAAATTCACCCCTCCACTTT. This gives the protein CASSLPVINSPLHF.

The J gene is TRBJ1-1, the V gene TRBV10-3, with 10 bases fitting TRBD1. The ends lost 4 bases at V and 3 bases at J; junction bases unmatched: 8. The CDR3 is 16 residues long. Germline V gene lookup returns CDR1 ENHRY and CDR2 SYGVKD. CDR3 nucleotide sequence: TGTGCCATCAGTGCCTCCGGGACAGGGGTTTACACTGAAGCTTTCTTT. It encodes CAISASGTGVYTEAFF.

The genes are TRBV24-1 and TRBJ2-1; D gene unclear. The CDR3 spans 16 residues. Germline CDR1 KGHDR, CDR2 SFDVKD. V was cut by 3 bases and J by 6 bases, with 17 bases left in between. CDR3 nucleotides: TGTGCCACCAGTGATGCCTCGCTGAGTTTGGGCAATGAGCAGTTCTTC. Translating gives CATSDASLSLGNEQFF.